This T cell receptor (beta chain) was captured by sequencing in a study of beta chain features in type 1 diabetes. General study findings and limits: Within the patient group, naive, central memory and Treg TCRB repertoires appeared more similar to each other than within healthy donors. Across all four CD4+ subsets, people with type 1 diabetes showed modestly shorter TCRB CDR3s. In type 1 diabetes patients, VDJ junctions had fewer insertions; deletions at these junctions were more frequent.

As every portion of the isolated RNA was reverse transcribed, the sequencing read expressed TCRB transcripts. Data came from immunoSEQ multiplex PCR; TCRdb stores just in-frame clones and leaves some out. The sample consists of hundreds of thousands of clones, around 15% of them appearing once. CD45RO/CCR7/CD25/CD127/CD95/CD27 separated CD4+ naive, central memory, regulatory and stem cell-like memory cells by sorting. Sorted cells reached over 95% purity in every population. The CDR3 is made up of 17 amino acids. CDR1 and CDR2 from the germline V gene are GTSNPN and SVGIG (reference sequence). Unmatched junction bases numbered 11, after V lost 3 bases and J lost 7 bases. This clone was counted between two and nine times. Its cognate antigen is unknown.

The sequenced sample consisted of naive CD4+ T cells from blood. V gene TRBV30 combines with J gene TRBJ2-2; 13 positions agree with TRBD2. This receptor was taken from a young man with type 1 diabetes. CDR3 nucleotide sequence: TGTGCCTGGAGCATCGGACTAGCGGGGGCCACCGGCGGGGAGCTGTTTTTT. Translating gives CAWSIGLAGATGGELFF.